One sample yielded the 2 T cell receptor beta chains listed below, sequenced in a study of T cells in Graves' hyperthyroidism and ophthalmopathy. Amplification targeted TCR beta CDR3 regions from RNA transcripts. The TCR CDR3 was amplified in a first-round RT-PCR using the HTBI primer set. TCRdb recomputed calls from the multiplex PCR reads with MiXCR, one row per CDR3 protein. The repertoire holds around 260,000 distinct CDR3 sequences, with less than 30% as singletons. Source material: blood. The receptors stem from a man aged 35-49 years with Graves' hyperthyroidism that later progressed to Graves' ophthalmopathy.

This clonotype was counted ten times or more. The CDR3 sequence: CASSLGQGLGQYF. The DNA of the CDR3 is TGTGCCAGCAGCTTAGGACAGGGCTTGGGACAGTACTTC. V and J are TRBV7-8 and TRBJ2-7, with 7 positions matching TRBD1. The V gene end was trimmed by 1 base and the J gene end by 10 bases; junction bases not matched to a gene: 7. The CDR3 runs 13 residues. CDR1 is SGHVS, CDR2 FQNEAQ, per germline.

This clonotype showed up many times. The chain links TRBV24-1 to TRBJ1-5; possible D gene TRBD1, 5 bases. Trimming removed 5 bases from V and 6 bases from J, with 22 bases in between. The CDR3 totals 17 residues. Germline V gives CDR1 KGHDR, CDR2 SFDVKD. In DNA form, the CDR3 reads TGTGCCACCAGTGGCGCCCGGGACCCCCAAAGGAGTCAGCCCCAGCATTTT. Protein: CATSGARDPQRSQPQHF.